This T cell receptor beta chain was sequenced in a study of blood T cell repertoires in COVID-19. Study-wide context: Samples came from the United States, Italy and Spain, spanning acute and convalescent COVID-19.

Authors' processing steps: Estimation of nucleated cell counts was performed using reference gene primer amplification. Sequencing used immunoSEQ multiplex PCR; TCRdb keeps in-frame clones, though not all of them. Clone size and the V and J calls come from that table; the DNA yielded D and trimming. The table has some 98,000 clones, over 70% seen once. Input material: peripheral blood. This receptor was taken from a human donor in a cohort sampled during active COVID-19.

CDR3 DNA sequence: TGTGCCAGCAGCAAAGGGGGTACTAGCGGTCAAGAGACCCAGTACTTC. Amino acid sequence: CASSKGGTSGQETQYF. This chain connects TRBV21-1 to TRBJ2-5; no check of the table's D call, TRBD2, against the DNA was made. TRBV21-1 is noted as a pseudogene. The CDR3 runs 16 residues.